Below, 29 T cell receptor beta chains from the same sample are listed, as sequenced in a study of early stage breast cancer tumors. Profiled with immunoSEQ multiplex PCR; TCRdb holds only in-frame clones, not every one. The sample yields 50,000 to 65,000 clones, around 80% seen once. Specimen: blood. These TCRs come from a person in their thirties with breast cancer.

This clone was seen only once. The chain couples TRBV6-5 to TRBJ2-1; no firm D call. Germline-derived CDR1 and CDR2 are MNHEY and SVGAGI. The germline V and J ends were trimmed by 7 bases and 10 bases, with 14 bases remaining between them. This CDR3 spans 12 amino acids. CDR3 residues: CASTGDKREQFF. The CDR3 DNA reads TGTGCCAGCACCGGCGACAAGAGGGAGCAGTTCTTC.

The CDR3 DNA sequence: TGCGCCAGCGGGGGCGGGAGGAACTCTGGGGCCAACGTCCTGACTTTC. Its translation: CASGGGRNSGANVLTF. The V gene is TRBV10-1, the J gene TRBJ2-6; 8 bases are a match to TRBD2. Germline V gives CDR1 WNHNN, CDR2 SYGVQD (reference sequence). The CDR3 sequence is 16 residues long. V lost 8 bases and J lost 0; bases outside the gene matches: 6.

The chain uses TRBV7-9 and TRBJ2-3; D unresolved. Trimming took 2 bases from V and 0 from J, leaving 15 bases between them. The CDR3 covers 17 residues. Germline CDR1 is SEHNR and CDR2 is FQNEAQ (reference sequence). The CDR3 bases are TGTGCCAGCAGCTTACGCCTGATCCCGACTAGCACAGATACGCAGTATTTT. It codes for CASSLRLIPTSTDTQYF. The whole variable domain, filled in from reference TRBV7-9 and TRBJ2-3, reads DTGVSQNPRHKITKRGQNVTFRCDPISEHNRLYWYRQTLGQGPEFLTYFQNEAQLEKSRLLSDRFSAERPKGSFSTLEIQRTEQGDSAMYLCASSLRLIPTSTDTQYFGPGTRLTVL.

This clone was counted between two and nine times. Here the CDR3 DNA reads TGTGCCAGCAGCCTTCTCCTTGCAACTAATGAAAAACTGTTTTTT. This gives the protein CASSLLLATNEKLFF. This chain links TRBV5-6 with TRBJ1-4; D gene unclear. Germline V CDR1 and CDR2: SGHDT, YYEEEE. The CDR3 totals 15 residues. The germline V and J ends were trimmed by 4 bases and 0 bases, with 10 bases remaining between them.

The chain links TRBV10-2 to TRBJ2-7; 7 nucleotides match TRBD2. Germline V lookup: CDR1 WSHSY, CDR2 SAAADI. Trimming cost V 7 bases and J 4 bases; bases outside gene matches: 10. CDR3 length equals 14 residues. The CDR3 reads CASTKGGSNYEQYF. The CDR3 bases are TGCGCCAGCACGAAGGGCGGGAGTAATTACGAGCAGTACTTC.

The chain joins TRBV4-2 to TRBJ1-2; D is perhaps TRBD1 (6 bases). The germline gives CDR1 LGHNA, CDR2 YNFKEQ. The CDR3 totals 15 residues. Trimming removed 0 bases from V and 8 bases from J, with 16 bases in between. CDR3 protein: CASSQELTGLRGYTF. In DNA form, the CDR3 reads TGTGCCAGCAGCCAAGAGTTAACAGGGTTGAGAGGCTACACCTTC.

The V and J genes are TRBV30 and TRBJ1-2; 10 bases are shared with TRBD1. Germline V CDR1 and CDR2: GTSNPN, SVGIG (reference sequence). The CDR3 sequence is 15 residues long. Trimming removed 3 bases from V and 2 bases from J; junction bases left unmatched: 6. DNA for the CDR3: TGTGCCTGGAGCTCTCTGGACAGGGGGAACTATGGCTACACCTTC. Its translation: CAWSSLDRGNYGYTF. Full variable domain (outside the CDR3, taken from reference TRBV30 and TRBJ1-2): SQTIHQWPATLVQPVGSPLSLECTVEGTSNPNLYWYRQAAGRGLQLLFYSVGIGQISSEVPQNLSASRPQDRQFILSSKKLLLSDSGFYLCAWSSLDRGNYGYTFGSGTRLTVV.

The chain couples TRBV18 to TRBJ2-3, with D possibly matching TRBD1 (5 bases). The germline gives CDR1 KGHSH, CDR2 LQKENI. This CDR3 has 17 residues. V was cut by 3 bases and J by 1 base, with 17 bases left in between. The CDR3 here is CASSPPFHDSRTDTQYF. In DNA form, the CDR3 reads TGTGCCAGCTCACCCCCCTTCCACGACAGTCGCACAGATACGCAGTATTTT.

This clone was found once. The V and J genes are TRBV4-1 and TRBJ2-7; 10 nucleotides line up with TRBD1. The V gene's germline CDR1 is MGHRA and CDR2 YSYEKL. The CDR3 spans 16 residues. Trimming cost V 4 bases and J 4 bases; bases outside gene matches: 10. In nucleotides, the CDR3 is TGCGCCAGCAGCCCCCGAGTGGGACAGGGGTCGTACGAGCAGTACTTC. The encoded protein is CASSPRVGQGSYEQYF.

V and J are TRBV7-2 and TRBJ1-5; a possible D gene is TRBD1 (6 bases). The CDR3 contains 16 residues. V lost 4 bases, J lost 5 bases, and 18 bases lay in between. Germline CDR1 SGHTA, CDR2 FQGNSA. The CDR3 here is CASSWAATGSYQPQHF. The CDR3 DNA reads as TGTGCCAGCAGCTGGGCCGCGACAGGTTCTTATCAGCCCCAGCATTTT.

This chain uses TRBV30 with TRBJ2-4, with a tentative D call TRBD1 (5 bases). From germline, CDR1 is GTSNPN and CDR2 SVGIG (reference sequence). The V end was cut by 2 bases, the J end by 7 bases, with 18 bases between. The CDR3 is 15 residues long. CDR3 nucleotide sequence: TGTGCCTGGAGTCGTCGACAGTATGAGTCCAACATTCAGTACTTC. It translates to CAWSRRQYESNIQYF.

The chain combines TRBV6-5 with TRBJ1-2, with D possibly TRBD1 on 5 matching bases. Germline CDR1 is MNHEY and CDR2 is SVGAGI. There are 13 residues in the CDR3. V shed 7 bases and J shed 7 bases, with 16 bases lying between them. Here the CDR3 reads CASNRDRRGGYTF. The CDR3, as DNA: TGTGCCAGCAACCGGGACCGAAGGGGTGGCTACACCTTC.

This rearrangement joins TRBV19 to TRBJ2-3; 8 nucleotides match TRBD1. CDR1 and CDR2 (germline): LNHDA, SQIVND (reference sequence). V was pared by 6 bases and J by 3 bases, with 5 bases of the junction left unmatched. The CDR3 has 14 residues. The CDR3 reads CASRRTGSTDTQYF. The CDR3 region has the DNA TGTGCCAGTAGAAGGACAGGGAGTACAGATACGCAGTATTTT.

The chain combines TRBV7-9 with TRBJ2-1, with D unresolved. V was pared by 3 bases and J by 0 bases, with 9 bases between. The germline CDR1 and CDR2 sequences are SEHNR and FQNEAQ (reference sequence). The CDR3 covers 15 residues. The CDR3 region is CASSLIESSYNEQFF. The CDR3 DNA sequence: TGTGCCAGCAGCTTGATAGAGAGCTCCTACAATGAGCAGTTCTTC.

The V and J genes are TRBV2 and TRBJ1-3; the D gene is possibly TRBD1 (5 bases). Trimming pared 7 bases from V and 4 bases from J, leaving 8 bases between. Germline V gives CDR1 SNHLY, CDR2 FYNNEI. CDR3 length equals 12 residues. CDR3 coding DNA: TGTGCCAGCATTGACAGCGGAAACACCATATATTTT. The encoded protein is CASIDSGNTIYF.

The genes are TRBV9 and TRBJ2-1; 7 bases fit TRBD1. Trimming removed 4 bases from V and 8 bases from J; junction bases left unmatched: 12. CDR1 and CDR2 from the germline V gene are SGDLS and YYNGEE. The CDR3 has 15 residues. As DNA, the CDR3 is TGTGCCAGCAGCCATGACAGGGCGCCGGTGGATGAGCAGTTCTTC. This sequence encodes CASSHDRAPVDEQFF. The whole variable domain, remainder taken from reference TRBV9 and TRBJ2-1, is DSGVTQTPKHLITATGQRVTLRCSPRSGDLSVYWYQQSLDQGLQFLIQYYNGEERAKGNILERFSAQQFPDLHSELNLSSLELGDSALYFCASSHDRAPVDEQFFGPGTRLTVL.

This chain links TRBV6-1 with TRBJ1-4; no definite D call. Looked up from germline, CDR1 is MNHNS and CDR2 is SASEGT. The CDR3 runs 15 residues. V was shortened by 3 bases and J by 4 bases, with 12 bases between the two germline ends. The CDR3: CASSDHLTYNEKLFF. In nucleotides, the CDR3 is TGTGCCAGCAGTGACCACTTAACGTATAATGAAAAACTGTTTTTT.

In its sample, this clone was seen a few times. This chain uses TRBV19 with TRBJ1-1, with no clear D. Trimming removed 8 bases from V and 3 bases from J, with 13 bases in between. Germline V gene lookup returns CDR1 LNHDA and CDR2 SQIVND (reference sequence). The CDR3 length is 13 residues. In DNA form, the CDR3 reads TGTGCCAGTTTTGGGTTGAGGGACACTGAAGCTTTCTTT. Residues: CASFGLRDTEAFF.

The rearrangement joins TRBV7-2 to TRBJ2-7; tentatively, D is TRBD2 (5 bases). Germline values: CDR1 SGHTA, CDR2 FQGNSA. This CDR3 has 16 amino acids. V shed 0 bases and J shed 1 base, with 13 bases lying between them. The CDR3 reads CASSLARIATSYEQYF. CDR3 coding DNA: TGTGCCAGCAGCTTAGCGAGGATAGCGACATCCTACGAGCAGTACTTC.

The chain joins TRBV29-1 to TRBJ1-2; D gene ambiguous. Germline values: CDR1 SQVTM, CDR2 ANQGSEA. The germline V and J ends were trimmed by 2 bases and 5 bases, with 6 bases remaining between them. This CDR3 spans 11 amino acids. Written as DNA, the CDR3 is TGCAGCGTTGAACGAGGATATGGCTACACCTTC. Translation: CSVERGYGYTF.

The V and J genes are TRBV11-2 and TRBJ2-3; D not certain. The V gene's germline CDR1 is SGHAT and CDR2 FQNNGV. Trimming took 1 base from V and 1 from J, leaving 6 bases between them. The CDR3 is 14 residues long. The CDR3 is CASSLVRGTDTQYF. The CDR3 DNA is TGTGCCAGCAGCTTAGTCCGGGGCACAGATACGCAGTATTTT.

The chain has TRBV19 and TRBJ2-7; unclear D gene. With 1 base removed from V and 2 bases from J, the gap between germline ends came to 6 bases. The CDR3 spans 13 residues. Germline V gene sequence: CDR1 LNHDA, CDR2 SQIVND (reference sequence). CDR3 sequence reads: CASSIGVAYEQYF. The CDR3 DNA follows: TGTGCCAGTAGTATAGGGGTTGCCTACGAGCAGTACTTC.

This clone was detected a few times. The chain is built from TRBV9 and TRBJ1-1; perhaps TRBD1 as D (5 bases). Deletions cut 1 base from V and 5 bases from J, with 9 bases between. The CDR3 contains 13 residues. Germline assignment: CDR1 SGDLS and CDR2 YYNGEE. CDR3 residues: CASSVRGGTEAFF. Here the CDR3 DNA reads TGTGCCAGCAGCGTAAGGGGAGGGACTGAAGCTTTCTTT.

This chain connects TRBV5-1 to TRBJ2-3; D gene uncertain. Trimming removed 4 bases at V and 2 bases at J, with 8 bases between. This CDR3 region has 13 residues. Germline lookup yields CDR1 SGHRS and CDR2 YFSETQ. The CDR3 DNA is TGCGCCAGCAGCCCGATCCCCACAGATACGCAGTATTTT. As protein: CASSPIPTDTQYF.

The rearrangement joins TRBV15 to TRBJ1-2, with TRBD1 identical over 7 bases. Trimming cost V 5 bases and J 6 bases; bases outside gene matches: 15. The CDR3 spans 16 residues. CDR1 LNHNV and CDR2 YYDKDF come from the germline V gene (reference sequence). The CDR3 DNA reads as TGTGCCACCAGCTCTCGGAGAAGGGGGCTGGGTAATGGCTACACCTTC. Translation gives CATSSRRRGLGNGYTF.

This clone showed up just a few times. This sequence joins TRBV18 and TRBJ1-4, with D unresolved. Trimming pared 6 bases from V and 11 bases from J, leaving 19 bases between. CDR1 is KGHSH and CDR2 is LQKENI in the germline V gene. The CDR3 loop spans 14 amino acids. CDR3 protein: CASSLGESKGKLFF. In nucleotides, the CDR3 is TGTGCCAGCTCCCTCGGTGAATCGAAAGGTAAACTGTTTTTT.

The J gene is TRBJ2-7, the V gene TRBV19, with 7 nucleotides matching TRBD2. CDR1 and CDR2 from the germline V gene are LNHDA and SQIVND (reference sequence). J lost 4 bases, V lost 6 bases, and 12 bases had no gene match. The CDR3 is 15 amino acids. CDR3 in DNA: TGTGCCAGTAGGCCCCTCGGCGGGAGCGGGTACGAGCAGTACTTC. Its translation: CASRPLGGSGYEQYF.

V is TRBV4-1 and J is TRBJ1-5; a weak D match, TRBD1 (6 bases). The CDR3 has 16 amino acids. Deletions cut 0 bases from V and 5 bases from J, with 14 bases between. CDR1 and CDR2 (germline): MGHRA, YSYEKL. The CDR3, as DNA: TGCGCCAGCAGCCAAGATTCGGGGGCGGTTTATCAGCCCCAGCATTTT. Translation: CASSQDSGAVYQPQHF.

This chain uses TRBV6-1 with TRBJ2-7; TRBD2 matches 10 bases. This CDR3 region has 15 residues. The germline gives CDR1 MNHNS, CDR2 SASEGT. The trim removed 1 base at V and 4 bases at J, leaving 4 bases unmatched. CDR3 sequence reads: CASSEEKAGGYEQYF. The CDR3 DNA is TGTGCCAGCAGTGAAGAAAAAGCGGGAGGGTACGAGCAGTACTTC.